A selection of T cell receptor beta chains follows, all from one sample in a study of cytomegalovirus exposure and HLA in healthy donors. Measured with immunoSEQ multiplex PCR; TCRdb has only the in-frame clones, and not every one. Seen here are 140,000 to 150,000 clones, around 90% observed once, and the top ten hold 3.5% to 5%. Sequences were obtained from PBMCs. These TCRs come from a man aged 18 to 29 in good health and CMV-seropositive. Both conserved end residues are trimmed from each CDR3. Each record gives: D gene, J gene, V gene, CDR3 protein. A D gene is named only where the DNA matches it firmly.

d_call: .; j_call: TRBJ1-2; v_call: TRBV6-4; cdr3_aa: ASSDNSIYGYT
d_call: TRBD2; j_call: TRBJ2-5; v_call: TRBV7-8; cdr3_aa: ASSGRGRGAQY
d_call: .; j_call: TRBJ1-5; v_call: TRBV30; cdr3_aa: AYSRAGDQPQH
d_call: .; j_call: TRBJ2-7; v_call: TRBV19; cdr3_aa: ASSIYPGEVSYEQY
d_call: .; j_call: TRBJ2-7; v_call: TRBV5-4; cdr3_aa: ASSLGGNSYEQY
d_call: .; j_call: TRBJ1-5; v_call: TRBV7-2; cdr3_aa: ASSLGLPGQPQH
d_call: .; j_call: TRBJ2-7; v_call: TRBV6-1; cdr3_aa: ASVRDYEQY
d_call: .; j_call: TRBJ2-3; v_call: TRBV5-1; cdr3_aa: ASSLYSEPFTDTQY
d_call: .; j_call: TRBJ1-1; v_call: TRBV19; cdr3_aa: ASSIGRGGMNTEAF
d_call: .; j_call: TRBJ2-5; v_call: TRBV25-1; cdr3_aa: ASRNRLMGTQY
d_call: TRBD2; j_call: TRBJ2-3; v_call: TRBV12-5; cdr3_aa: ASVFGRASDTQY
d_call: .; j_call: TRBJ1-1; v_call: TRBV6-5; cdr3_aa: ASSYSPGGSEAF
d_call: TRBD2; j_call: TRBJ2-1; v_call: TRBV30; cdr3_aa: AWSFSGTSYNEQF
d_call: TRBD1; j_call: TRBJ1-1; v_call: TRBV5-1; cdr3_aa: ASSRDRGNMNTEAF
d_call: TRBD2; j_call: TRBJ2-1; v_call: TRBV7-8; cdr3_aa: ASSFRSGGGNEQF
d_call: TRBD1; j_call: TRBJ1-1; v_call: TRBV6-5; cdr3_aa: ASSGQGRVTEAF
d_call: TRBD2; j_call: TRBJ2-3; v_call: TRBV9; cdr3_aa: ASSVETSGDTQY
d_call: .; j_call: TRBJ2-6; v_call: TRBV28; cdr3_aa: ASSLVRVSGANVLT
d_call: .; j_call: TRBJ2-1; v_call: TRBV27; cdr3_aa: ASSFGQGYEQF
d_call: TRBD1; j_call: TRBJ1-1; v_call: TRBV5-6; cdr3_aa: ASSVATGTRAF
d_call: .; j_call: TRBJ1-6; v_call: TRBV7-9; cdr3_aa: ASTGTGNYNSPLH
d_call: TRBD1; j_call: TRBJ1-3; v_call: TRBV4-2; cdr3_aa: ASSQDRGQGPGNTIY
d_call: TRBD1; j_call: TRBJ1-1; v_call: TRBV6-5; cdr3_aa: ASSSPQGARTEAF